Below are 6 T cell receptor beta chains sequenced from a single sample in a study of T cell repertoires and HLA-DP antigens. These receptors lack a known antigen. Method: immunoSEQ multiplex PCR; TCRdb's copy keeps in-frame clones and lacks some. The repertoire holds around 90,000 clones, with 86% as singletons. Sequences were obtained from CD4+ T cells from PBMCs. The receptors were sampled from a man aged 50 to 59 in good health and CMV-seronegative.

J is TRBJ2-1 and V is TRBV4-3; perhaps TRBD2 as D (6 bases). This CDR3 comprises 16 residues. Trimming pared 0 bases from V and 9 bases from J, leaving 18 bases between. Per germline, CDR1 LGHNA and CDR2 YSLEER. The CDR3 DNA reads TGCGCCAGCAGCCAAGACGTAGCGGCCTCTCGCGGTGAGCAGTTCTTC. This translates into CASSQDVAASRGEQFF.

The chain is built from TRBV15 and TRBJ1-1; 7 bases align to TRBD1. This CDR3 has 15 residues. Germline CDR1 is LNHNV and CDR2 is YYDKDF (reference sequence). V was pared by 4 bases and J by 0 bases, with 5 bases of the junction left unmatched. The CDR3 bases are TGTGCCACCAGCACCTTACAGGGGATGAACACTGAAGCTTTCTTT. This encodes CATSTLQGMNTEAFF.

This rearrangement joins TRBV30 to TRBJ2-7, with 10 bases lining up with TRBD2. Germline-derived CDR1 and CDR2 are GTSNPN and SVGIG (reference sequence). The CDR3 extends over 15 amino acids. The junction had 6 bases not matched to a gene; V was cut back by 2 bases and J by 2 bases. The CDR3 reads CAWSNPAGGTYEQYF. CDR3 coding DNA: TGTGCCTGGAGTAACCCAGCGGGGGGGACCTACGAGCAGTACTTC.

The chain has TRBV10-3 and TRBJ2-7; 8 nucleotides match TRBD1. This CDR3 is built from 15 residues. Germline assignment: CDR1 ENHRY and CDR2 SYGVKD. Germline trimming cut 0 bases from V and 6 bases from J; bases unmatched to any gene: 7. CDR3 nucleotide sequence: TGTGCCATCAGTGAGTCAGCAGGACAGGGACTCGAGCAGTACTTC. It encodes CAISESAGQGLEQYF.

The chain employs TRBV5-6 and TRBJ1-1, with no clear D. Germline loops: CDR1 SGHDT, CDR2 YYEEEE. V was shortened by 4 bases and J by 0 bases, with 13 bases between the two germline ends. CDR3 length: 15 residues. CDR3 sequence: CASSSSLRMNTEAFF. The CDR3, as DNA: TGTGCCAGCAGCAGCAGCCTTCGAATGAACACTGAAGCTTTCTTT.

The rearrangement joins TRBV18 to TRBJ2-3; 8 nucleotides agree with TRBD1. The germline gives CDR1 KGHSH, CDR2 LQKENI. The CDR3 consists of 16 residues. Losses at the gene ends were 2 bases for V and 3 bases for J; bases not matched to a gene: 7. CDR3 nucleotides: TGTGCCAGCTCACCAAACCAGGGGGCCCGGACAGATACGCAGTATTTT. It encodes CASSPNQGARTDTQYF.